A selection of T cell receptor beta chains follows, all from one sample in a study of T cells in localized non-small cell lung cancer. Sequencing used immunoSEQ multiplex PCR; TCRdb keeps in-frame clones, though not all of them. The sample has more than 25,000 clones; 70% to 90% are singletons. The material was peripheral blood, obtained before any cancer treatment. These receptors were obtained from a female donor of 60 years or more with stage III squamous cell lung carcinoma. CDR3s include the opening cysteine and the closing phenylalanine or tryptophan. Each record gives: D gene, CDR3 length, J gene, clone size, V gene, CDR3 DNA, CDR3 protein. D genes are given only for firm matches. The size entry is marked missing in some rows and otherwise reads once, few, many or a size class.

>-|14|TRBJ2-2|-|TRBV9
TGTGCCAGCAGCGTAGGGGGTTACACCGGGGAGCTGTTTTTT
CASSVGGYTGELFF
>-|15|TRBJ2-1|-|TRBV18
TGTGCCAGCTCACCATCGCAGGGGGGATACAATGAGCAGTTCTTC
CASSPSQGGYNEQFF
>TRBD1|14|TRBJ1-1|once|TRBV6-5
TGTGCCAGCAGACTGGACAGGGGGAACACTGAAGCTTTCTTT
CASRLDRGNTEAFF
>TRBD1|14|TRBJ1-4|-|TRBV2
TGTGCCGGAAAACAGGGGGCAGCTGTTGAAAAACTGTTTTTT
CAGKQGAAVEKLFF
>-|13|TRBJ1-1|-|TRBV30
TGTGCCTGGAATAAGAAGGGGAACACTGAAGCTTTCTTT
CAWNKKGNTEAFF
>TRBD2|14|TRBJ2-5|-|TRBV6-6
TGTGCCAGCAGTTACATTTCGGGAGGGGAGACCCAGTACTTC
CASSYISGGETQYF
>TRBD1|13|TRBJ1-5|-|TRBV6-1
TGTGCCAGCCTTTCGACAGGGGATCAGCCCCAGCATTTT
CASLSTGDQPQHF
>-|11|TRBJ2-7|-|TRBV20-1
TGCAGTGCAGGCACGACCTACGAGCAGTACTTC
CSAGTTYEQYF
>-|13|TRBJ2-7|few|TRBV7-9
TGTGCCAGCGCCTCAAAGGGGCCCTACGAGCAGTACTTC
CASASKGPYEQYF
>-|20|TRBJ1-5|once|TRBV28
TGTGCCAGCAGTTTTCAGCGTCCGGGGGATCGACTGTATAGCAATCAGCCCCAGCATTTT
CASSFQRPGDRLYSNQPQHF
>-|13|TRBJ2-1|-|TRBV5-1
TGCGCCAGCAGCTTGGACCCTGGCTCTGAGCAGTTCTTC
CASSLDPGSEQFF